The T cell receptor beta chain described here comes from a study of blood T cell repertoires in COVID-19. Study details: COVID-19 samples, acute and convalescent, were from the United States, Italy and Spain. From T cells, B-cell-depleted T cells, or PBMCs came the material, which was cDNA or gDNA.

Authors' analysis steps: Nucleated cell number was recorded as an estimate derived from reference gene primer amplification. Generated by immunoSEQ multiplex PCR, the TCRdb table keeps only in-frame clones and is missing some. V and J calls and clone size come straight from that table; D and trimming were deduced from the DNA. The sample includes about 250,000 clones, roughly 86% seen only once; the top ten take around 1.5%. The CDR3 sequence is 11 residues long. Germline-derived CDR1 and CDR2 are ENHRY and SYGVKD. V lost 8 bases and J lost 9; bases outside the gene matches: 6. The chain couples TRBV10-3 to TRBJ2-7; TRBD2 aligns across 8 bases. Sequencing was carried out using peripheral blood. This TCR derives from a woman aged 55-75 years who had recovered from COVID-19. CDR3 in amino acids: CAIDGGGSQYF. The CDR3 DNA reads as TGTGCCATCGACGGGGGGGGCTCGCAGTACTTC.